This T cell receptor (beta chain) stems from a study of T cells after yellow fever vaccination. MiXCR was run by TCRdb on the 5' RACE reads, yielding one entry per CDR3 protein. The sample holds about 400,000 distinct CDR3 sequences; over 5% are singletons and the top ten take 15%. V gave up 4 bases and J gave up 2 bases, with 11 bases separating them. This CDR3 has 14 amino acids. Germline lookup yields CDR1 SGHRS and CDR2 YFSETQ. This clonotype was seen repeatedly, ten times or more. The V and J genes are TRBV5-1 and TRBJ2-3, with a weak D call TRBD1 (6 bases). This sequence originates from a man aged 30 to 39 who received the YFV17D yellow fever vaccine. The specimen was PBMCs, collected 5 days after the yellow fever booster vaccination. CDR3 sequence: CASSLDRPTDTQYF. CDR3 DNA sequence: TGCGCCAGCAGCCTGGACAGACCCACAGATACGCAGTATTTT.